Described below is a single T cell receptor beta chain sequence and its context. Data came from immunoSEQ multiplex PCR; TCRdb stores just in-frame clones and leaves some out. The table lists over 100,000 clones, 75% to 95% of them singletons. Looked up from germline, CDR1 is LGHDT and CDR2 is YNNKEL (reference sequence). This CDR3 contains 14 residues. With 1 base removed from V and 5 bases from J, the gap between germline ends came to 11 bases. This entry is derived from a study of blood T cell repertoires in COVID-19. This receptor was obtained from a man younger than 35 with acute or convalescent COVID-19. The chain joins TRBV3-1 (or the pseudogene TRBV3-2) to TRBJ1-2; the D gene is possibly TRBD1 (6 bases). The sample was peripheral blood. The CDR3 nucleotides are TGTGCCAGCAGCCAAGTGACAGGAACGTATGGCTACACCTTC. Protein product: CASSQVTGTYGYTF.